This T cell receptor (beta chain) stems from a study of shared clonotypes between healthy human individuals. Whole-study context: Three CD4 naive, three CD4 memory, two CD8 naive and one CD8 memory plate were used per donor.

The germline gives CDR1 SGHAT, CDR2 FQNNGV. Trimming shortened V by 0 bases and J by 4 bases, and 9 bases separated the two germline ends. The CDR3 is 14 residues long. Study-wide points: Four donors held about 5% of naive CD4 clonotypes in common. With few donors, the genetic and exposure-history diversity represented was limited.

The CD4+ fraction was divided into a CD45RA+ naive subset and a CD45RA-negative memory subset. This clone was detected only once. Its antigen remains unidentified. The sample holds other DNA sequences that translate to the same CDR3. TCRdb keeps only in-frame clones here, not all; method: immunoSEQ multiplex PCR. The repertoire consists of roughly 2.6 million clones, with more than 90% occurring once and the leading ten covering about 0.13%. This sequence joins TRBV11-2 and TRBJ1-2; a possible D gene is TRBD1 (5 bases). Sequencing input: naive CD4+ T cells sorted from blood. Subset indicated: CD45RA+ positively selected. The clonotype originates from a man aged 18 to 29 in good health. In DNA, the CDR3 is TGTGCCAGCAGCTTAGACGGGACGGTCTATGGCTACACCTTC. It specifies CASSLDGTVYGYTF.